This T cell receptor beta chain originates from a study of blood T cell repertoires in COVID-19. Overall study: The samples span acute and convalescent COVID-19 from the United States, Italy and Spain. T cells, B-cell-depleted T cells, or PBMCs provided the cDNA or gDNA that served as material.

In the study's own analysis: The assay estimated nucleated cells by amplifying reference gene primers. Clones were sequenced by immunoSEQ multiplex PCR, and TCRdb holds only the in-frame ones, with some missing. V, J and clone size are taken as reported in that table, and D and trimming were inferred from the DNA itself. The repertoire holds tens of thousands of clones, around nine tenths seen once, with about 9.4% in the top ten. The length of the CDR3 is 12 residues. In germline, CDR1 is KGHSH, CDR2 LQKENI. With V trimmed by 3 bases and J by 7 bases, 2 bases remained unmatched. The TCR comes from a human donor in a cohort sampled during active COVID-19. The V call is TRBV18, the J call TRBJ1-1, with 7 nucleotides matching TRBD1. The source material was peripheral blood. The CDR3 DNA sequence: TGTGCCAGCTCACCCGACAGGGTTGAAGCTTTCTTT. It encodes CASSPDRVEAFF.